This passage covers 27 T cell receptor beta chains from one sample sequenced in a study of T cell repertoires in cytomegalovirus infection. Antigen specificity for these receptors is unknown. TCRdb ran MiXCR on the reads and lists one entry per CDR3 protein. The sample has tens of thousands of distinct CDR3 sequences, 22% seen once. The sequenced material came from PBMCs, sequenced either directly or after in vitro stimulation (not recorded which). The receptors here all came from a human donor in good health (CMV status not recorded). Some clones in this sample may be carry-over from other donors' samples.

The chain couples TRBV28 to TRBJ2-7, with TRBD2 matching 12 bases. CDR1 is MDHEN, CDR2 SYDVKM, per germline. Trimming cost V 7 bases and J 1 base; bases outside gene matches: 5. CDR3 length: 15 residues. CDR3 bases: TGTGCCAGCAATTATCTAGCGGGAGGGTCCTACGAGCAGTACTTC. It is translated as CASNYLAGGSYEQYF.

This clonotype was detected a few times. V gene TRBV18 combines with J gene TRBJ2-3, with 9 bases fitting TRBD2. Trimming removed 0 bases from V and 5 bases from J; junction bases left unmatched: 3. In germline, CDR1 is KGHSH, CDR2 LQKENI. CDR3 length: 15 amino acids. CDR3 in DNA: TGTGCCAGCTCACCACCGGGACTAGCACGAGATACGCAGTATTTT. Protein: CASSPPGLARDTQYF.

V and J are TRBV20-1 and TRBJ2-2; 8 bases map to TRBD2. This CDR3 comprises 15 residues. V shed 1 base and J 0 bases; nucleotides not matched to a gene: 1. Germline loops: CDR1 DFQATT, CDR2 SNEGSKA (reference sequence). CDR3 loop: CSARAGGTNTGELFF. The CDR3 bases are TGCAGTGCTAGAGCGGGAGGGACGAACACCGGGGAGCTGTTTTTT.

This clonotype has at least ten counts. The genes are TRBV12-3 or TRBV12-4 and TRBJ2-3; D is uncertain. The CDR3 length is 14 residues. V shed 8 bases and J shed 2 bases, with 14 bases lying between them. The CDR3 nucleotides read TGTGCCAGCTCCAAGAAGGGCTCCACAGATACGCAGTATTTT. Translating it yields CASSKKGSTDTQYF.

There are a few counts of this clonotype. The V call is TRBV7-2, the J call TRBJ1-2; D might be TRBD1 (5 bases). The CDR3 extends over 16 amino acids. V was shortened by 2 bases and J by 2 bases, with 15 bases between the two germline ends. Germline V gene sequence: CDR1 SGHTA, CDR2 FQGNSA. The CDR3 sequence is CASSLTPWDGNYGYTF. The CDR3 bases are TGTGCCAGCAGCTTAACTCCTTGGGACGGCAACTATGGCTACACCTTC.

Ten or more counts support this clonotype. CDR3 DNA: TGTGCCATCAGTGAGGAGGGCAGGGGAGGACAGCCCCAGCATTTT. Protein product: CAISEEGRGGQPQHF. V and J are TRBV10-3 and TRBJ1-5; D may be TRBD1 (6 bases). Trimming cost V 2 bases and J 7 bases, with 15 bases left between them. There are 15 residues in the CDR3. Germline V lookup: CDR1 ENHRY, CDR2 SYGVKD.

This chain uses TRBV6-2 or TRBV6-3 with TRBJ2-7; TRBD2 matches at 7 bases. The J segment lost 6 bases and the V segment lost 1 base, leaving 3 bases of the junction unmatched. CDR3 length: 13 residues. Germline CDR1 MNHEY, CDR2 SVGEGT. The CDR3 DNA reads TGTGCCAGCAGTTACTGCGGGAGTTGCGAGCAGTACGTC. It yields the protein CASSYCGSCEQYV.

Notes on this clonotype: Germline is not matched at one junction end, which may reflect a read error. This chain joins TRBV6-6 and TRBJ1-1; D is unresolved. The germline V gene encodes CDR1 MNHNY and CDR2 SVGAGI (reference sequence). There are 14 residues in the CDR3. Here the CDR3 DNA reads TGTGCCAGCAGCACAACCGCGGGAACCACTGAAGCGTTCTTT. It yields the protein CASSTTAGTTEAFF.

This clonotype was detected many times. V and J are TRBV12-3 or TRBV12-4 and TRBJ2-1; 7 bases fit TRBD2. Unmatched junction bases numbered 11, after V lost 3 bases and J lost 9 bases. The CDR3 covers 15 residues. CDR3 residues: CASSFEGSVAGEQFF. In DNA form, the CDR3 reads TGTGCCAGCAGTTTTGAAGGGTCCGTAGCGGGTGAGCAGTTCTTC.

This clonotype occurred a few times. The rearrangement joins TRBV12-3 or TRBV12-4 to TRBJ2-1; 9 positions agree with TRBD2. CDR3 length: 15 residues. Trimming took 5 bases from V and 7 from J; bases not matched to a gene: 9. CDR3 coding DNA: TGTGCCAGCAGTCCCGAGGCGGGAGGGCCAAATGAGCAGTTCTTC. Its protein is CASSPEAGGPNEQFF.

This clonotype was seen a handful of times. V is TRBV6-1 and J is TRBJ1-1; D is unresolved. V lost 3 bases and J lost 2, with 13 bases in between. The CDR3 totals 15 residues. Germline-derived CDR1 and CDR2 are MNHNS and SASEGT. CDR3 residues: CASSDPGVYNTEAFF. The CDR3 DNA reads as TGTGCCAGCAGTGATCCTGGGGTGTATAACACTGAAGCTTTCTTT.

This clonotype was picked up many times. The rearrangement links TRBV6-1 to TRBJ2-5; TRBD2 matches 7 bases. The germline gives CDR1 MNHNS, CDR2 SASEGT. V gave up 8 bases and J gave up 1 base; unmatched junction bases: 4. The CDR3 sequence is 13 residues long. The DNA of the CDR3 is TGTGCCAGCGGCGGGAGCATCCAAGAGACCCAGTACTTC. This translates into CASGGSIQETQYF.

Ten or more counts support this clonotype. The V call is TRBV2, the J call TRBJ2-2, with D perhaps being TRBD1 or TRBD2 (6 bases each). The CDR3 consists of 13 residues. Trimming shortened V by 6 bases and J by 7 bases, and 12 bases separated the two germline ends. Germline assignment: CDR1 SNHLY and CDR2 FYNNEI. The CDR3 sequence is CASRIQGGGELFF. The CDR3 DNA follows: TGTGCCAGCAGAATACAGGGAGGCGGGGAGCTGTTTTTT.

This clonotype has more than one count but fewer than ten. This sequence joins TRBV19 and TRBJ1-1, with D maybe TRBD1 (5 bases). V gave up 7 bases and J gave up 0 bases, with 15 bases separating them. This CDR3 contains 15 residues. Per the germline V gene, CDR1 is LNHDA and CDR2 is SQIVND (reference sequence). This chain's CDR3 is CASTLSQGMNTEAFF. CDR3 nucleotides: TGTGCCAGTACCCTATCGCAGGGAATGAACACTGAAGCTTTCTTT.

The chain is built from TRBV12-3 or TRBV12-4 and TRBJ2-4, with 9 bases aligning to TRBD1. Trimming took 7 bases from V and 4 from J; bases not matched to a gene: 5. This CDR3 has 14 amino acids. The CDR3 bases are TGTGCCAGCAACCCCGGACAGGGGAAAAACATTCAGTACTTC. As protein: CASNPGQGKNIQYF.

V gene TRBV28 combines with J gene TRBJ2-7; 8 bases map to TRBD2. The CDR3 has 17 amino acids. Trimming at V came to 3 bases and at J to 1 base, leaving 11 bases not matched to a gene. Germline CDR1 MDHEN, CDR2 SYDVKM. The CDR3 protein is CASSFPYSLAGSYEQYF. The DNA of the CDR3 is TGTGCCAGCAGTTTCCCTTACTCGTTAGCGGGGTCCTACGAGCAGTACTTC.

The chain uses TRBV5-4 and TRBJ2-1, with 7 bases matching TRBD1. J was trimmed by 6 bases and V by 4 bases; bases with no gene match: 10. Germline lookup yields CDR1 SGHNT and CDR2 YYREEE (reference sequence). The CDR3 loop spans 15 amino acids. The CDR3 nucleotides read TGTGCCAGCAGCCGAGACAGGGTTGGGGGCAATGAGCAGTTCTTC. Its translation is CASSRDRVGGNEQFF.

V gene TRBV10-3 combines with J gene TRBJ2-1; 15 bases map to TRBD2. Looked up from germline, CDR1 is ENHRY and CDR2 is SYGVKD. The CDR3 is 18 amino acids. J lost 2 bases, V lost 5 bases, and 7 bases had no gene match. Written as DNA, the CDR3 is TGTGCCATCAGTTCCGGGACTAGCGGGAGGCGAGCCTACAATGAGCAGTTCTTC. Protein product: CAISSGTSGRRAYNEQFF.

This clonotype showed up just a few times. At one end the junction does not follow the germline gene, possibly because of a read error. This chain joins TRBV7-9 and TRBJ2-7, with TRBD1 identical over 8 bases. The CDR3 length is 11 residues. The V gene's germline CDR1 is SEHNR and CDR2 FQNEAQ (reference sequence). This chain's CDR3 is CASSDRDRQFF. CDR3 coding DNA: TGTGCCAGCAGCGACCGGGACAGGCAATTCTTC.

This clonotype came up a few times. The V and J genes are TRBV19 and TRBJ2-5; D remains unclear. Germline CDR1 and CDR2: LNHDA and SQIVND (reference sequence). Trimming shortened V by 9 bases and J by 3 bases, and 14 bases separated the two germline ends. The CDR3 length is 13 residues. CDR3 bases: TGTGCCAGCCGGACGGCGGATAAAGAGACCCAGTACTTC. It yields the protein CASRTADKETQYF.

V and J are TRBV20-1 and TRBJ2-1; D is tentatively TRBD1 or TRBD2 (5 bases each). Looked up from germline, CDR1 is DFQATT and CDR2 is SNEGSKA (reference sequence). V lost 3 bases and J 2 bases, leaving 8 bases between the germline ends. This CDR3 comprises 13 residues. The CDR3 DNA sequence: TGCAGTGCTAGCGGGACCCCCTACAATGAGCAGTTCTTC. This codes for CSASGTPYNEQFF.

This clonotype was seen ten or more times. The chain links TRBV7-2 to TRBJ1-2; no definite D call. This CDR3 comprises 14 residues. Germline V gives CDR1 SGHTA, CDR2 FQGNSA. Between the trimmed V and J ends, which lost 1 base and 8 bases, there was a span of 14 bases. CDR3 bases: TGTGCCAGCAGCTTAGAGAGCTTGACAATCGGCTACACCTTC. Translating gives CASSLESLTIGYTF.

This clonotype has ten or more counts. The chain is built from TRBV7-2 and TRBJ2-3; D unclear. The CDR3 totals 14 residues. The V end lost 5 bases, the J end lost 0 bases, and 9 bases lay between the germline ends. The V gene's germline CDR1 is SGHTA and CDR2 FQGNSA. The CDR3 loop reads CASSPLGSTDTQYF. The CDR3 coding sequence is TGTGCCAGCAGCCCGCTAGGGAGCACAGATACGCAGTATTTT.

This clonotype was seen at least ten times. Here the CDR3 DNA reads TGTGCCAGCAGCCGCGGCCTGACCGACTCACCCCTCCACTTT. Its translation is CASSRGLTDSPLHF. V and J are TRBV7-2 and TRBJ1-6, with D uncertain. Trimming took off 5 bases at V and 10 bases at J, with 15 bases between the two ends. There are 14 residues in the CDR3. Germline CDR1 is SGHTA and CDR2 is FQGNSA.

The CDR3 nucleotides read TGTGCCAGCAGTCTACAGGGAATCACAGATACGCAGTATTTT. Amino acid sequence: CASSLQGITDTQYF. J is TRBJ2-3 and V is TRBV12-3 or TRBV12-4; tentatively, D is TRBD1 (6 bases). The CDR3 sequence is 14 residues long. Deletions cut 5 bases from V and 2 bases from J, with 11 bases between.

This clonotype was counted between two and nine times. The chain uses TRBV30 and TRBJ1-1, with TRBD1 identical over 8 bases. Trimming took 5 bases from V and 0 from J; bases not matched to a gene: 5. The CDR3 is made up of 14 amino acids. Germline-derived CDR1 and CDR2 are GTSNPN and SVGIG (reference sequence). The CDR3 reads CAWDRGQMNTEAFF. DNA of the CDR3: TGTGCCTGGGACAGGGGACAAATGAACACTGAAGCTTTCTTT.

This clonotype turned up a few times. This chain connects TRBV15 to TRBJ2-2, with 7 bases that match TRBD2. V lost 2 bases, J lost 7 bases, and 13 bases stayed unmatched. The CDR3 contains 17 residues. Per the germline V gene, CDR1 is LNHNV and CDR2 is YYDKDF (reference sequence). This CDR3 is CATSRPLGGGRGGELFF. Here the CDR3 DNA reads TGTGCCACCAGCAGACCCCTGGGCGGGGGTCGGGGCGGGGAGCTGTTTTTT.